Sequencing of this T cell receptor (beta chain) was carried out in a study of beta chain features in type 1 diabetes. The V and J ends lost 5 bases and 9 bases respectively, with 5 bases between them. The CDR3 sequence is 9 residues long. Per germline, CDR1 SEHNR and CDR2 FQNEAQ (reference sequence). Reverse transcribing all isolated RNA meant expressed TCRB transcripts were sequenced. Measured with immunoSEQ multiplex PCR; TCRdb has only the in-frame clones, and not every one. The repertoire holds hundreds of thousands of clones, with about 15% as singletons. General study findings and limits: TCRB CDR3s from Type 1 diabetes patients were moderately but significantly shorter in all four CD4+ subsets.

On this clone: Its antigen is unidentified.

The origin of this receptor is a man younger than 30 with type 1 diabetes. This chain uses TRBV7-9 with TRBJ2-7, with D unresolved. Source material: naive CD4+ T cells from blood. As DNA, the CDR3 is TGTGCCAGCAGCCCCGGGCAGTACTTC. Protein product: CASSPGQYF.